The 17 T cell receptor beta chains below come from one sample, sequenced in a study of T cell clonality in common variable immunodeficiency. TCRdb keeps only in-frame clones here, not all; method: immunoSEQ multiplex PCR. This sample shows around 29,000 clones and no singletons; 4.5% rests with the ten largest. Sequencing input: peripheral blood mononuclear cells. The receptors originated from a person aged 18 to 75 in good health.

This clone was seen repeatedly, ten times or more. The sequenced fragment ends 3 residues before the CDR3 boundary, so the rest is inferred from the germline J gene. V is TRBV5-4 and J is TRBJ2-6; D gene ambiguous. Trimming took 0 bases from V and 4 from J, leaving 11 bases between them. Germline values: CDR1 SGHNT, CDR2 YYREEE (reference sequence). CDR3 length: 16 residues. The covered CDR3 bases are TGTGCCAGCAGCTTGGTTATAACTTCCGGGGCCAACGTC. Protein product: CASSLVITSGANV. Given in full, the CDR3 is CASSLVITSGANVLTF.

This clone has a handful of counts. The DNA ends 3 residues before the CDR3 does, and the rest of the CDR3 is filled in from the germline J gene. The chain combines TRBV2 with TRBJ1-1; 9 bases match TRBD1. The CDR3 length is 14 residues. V lost 6 bases, J lost 2 bases, and 4 bases stayed unmatched. Germline loops: CDR1 SNHLY, CDR2 FYNNEI. CDR3 sequence reads: CASRATGGNTEAFF. The DNA read from the CDR3 is TGTGCCAGCAGGGCGACAGGGGGAAACACTGAA.

This clone is classed as medium-sized. Coverage ceases 3 residues before the CDR3 finishes, and the germline J gene fills in the end. The chain recombines TRBV20-1 with TRBJ2-3; TRBD1 matches at 7 bases. The CDR3 runs to 12 residues. V trimming: 5 bases; J trimming: 7 bases; junction bases outside the gene matches: 6. CDR1 and CDR2 (germline): DFQATT, SNEGSKA (reference sequence). The CDR3 loop is CSAGTDYHTQYF. CDR3 DNA (partial): TGCAGTGCTGGGACAGACTACCATACG.

The table lists this clone with many counts. Read sequence stops 3 residues before the CDR3 end, and the germline J gene provides the missing end. The rearrangement joins TRBV20-1 to TRBJ2-2; 7 positions agree with TRBD1. The V gene's germline CDR1 is DFQATT and CDR2 SNEGSKA (reference sequence). The J segment lost 0 bases and the V segment lost 0 bases, leaving 1 base of the junction unmatched. CDR3 length: 15 residues. CDR3 bases read: TGCAGTGCTAGAGAAGGGACAGCGAACACCGGGGAG. It yields the protein CSAREGTANTGE. The complete CDR3 sequence is CSAREGTANTGELFF.

Only a few counts were recorded for this clone. The missing CDR3 end, 3 residues past where the read stops, is filled in from the germline J gene. The chain is built from TRBV30 and TRBJ1-1, with D uncertain. The CDR3 contains 12 residues. Germline V gene lookup returns CDR1 GTSNPN and CDR2 SVGIG (reference sequence). The part of the CDR3 DNA that was read is TGTGCCTGGAGTGTAGGCGGGAGTTCA. This encodes CAWSVGGSS. The CDR3 in full is CAWSVGGSSAFF.

The sample holds a few counts of this clone. The read ends 3 residues shy of where the CDR3 ends; the end is completed using the germline J gene. This chain joins TRBV30 and TRBJ1-2; D may be TRBD1 (6 bases). V dropped 5 bases and J dropped 5 bases, with 18 bases sitting between them. The CDR3 totals 14 residues. Per germline, CDR1 GTSNPN and CDR2 SVGIG (reference sequence). Partial CDR3 DNA: TGTGCCTGGTCTCCCGGACAGTACGAATATGGC. It translates to CAWSPGQYEYG. The full CDR3 protein is CAWSPGQYEYGYTF.

This clone was counted many times. The read finishes 3 residues shy of the CDR3 end, and the germline J gene is used to complete it. Other nucleotide sequences from this sample produce the same CDR3. J is TRBJ1-1 and V is TRBV30; the match to TRBD1 covers 7 bases. The CDR3 extends over 13 amino acids. The V gene's germline CDR1 is GTSNPN and CDR2 SVGIG (reference sequence). V gave up 3 bases and J gave up 5 bases; unmatched junction bases: 6. CDR3: CAWSRGIRTEAFF. CDR3 bases read: TGTGCCTGGAGCAGGGGGATTAGGACTGAA.

This clone was detected a few times. Sequence at one end of the junction differs from germline and may be a read error. The sequenced fragment ends 3 residues before the CDR3 boundary, so the rest is inferred from the germline J gene. Other DNA sequences in the sample encode the same CDR3. The rearrangement links TRBV6-1 to TRBJ1-3; D may be TRBD1 (5 bases). Germline assignment: CDR1 MNHNS and CDR2 SASEGT. The CDR3 spans 13 residues. The CDR3 DNA, read in part, is TGTGCCAGCAGTGACCCCCAGGGAAACACA. It codes for CASSDPQGNT. The entire CDR3 protein is CASSDPQGNTIYF.

This clone appeared a few times. The read terminates 3 residues before the CDR3 end, so the remaining end is supplied by the germline J gene. This chain connects TRBV2 to TRBJ2-2, with 11 bases fitting TRBD2. In germline, CDR1 is SNHLY, CDR2 FYNNEI. This CDR3 has 14 residues. V gave up 6 bases and J gave up 5 bases; unmatched junction bases: 2. The covered CDR3 bases are TGTGCCAGCAGACTAGCGGGAGATACCGGGGAG. Its protein is CASRLAGDTGE. The full CDR3 is CASRLAGDTGELFF.

The table lists this clone with many counts. The missing CDR3 end, 3 residues past where the read stops, is filled in from the germline J gene. The rearrangement uses TRBV30 and TRBJ1-1, with 7 nucleotides matching TRBD1. Germline CDR1 GTSNPN, CDR2 SVGIG (reference sequence). The CDR3 consists of 13 residues. V lost 5 bases to trimming and J lost 2 bases; unmatched junction nucleotides: 5. The DNA read from the CDR3 is TGTGCCTGGTCAACAGGGGAAAACACTGAA. Encoded protein: CAWSTGENTE. The full-length CDR3 reads as CAWSTGENTEAFF.

This clone was seen repeatedly, ten times or more. Read coverage stops 3 residues before the CDR3 terminus; the germline J gene supplies the remainder. The rearrangement uses TRBV7-9 and TRBJ2-5; 9 bases fit TRBD1. This CDR3 comprises 15 residues. Germline V gene sequence: CDR1 SEHNR, CDR2 FQNEAQ (reference sequence). J lost 3 bases, V lost 5 bases, and 7 bases had no gene match. Incomplete CDR3 DNA: TGTGCCAGCAGCGCCCCGGGACAGGGTAAAGAGACC. It codes for CASSAPGQGKET. The whole CDR3 region reads CASSAPGQGKETQYF.

This clone was detected only a few times. The CDR3 end lies 3 residues beyond the end of the read and is filled in from the germline J gene. The chain has TRBV20-1 and TRBJ2-5, with 11 nucleotides matching TRBD2. V lost 2 bases, J lost 5 bases, and 10 bases stayed unmatched. The CDR3 contains 16 residues. The germline gives CDR1 DFQATT, CDR2 SNEGSKA (reference sequence). CDR3 bases read: TGCAGTGCTAGAAAACCCGGACTAGCGGGCCGGGAGACC. It codes for CSARKPGLAGRET. The full CDR3 protein reads CSARKPGLAGRETQYF.

At least ten counts were recorded for this clone. Read sequence stops 3 residues before the CDR3 end, and the germline J gene provides the missing end. This rearrangement joins TRBV5-1 to TRBJ2-3; 9 bases line up with TRBD2. Germline V gene data show CDR1 as SGHRS and CDR2 as YFSETQ. Losses at the gene ends were 4 bases for V and 4 bases for J; bases not matched to a gene: 10. The CDR3 spans 16 residues. The CDR3 DNA, read in part, is TGCGCCAGCAGCCAATTTTTAGCGGGAGCCCCAGATACG. Its protein product is CASSQFLAGAPDT. The CDR3 as a whole reads CASSQFLAGAPDTQYF.

In its sample, this clone was seen many times. The sequenced CDR3 bases are TGTGCCAGCTCAGCATACAGGGGGGGTGATCTGAACACTGAA. This sequence encodes CASSAYRGGDLNTE. In full, the CDR3 is CASSAYRGGDLNTEAFF. This chain joins TRBV18 and TRBJ1-1; the match to TRBD1 covers 8 bases. The CDR3 extends 3 residues past the end of the read, so its final part is completed from the germline J gene. The junction had 11 bases not matched to a gene; V was cut back by 5 bases and J by 0 bases. CDR3 length equals 17 residues. Germline V gives CDR1 KGHSH, CDR2 LQKENI.

This clone occurred many times. The read falls 3 residues short of the CDR3 end, and the missing part is taken from the germline J gene. The gene calls are TRBV30 and TRBJ1-5; no clear D. The CDR3 sequence is 12 residues long. V was clipped by 6 bases and J by 7 bases, with 13 bases between them. Per the germline V gene, CDR1 is GTSNPN and CDR2 is SVGIG (reference sequence). The covered CDR3 bases are TGTGCCTGCCAACTGGGCGGGCAGCCC. Its protein product is CACQLGGQP. The whole CDR3 protein reads CACQLGGQPQHF.

This clone was seen only a few times. The read comes to an end 3 residues before the CDR3 does, leaving the germline J gene to fill in the end. The chain carries TRBV30 and TRBJ1-1; D not resolved. CDR1 is GTSNPN and CDR2 is SVGIG in the germline V gene (reference sequence). This CDR3 is built from 16 residues. CDR3 sequence reads: CAWSVDPGGWEETAFF. Partial CDR3 DNA: TGTGCCTGGAGTGTAGACCCGGGCGGGTGGGAAGAGACC. The variable domain in full, with the rest retrieved from reference TRBV30 and TRBJ1-1, is SQTIHQWPATLVQPVGSPLSLECTVEGTSNPNLYWYRQAAGRGLQLLFYSVGIGQISSEVPQNLSASRPQDRQFILSSKKLLLSDSGFYLCAWSVDPGGWEETAFFGQGTRLTVV.

This clone was seen a few times. The read ends 3 residues shy of where the CDR3 ends; the end is completed using the germline J gene. The chain recombines TRBV5-1 with TRBJ2-1; the D gene is possibly TRBD2 (5 bases). Trimming took off 1 base at V and 8 bases at J, with 7 bases between the two ends. Germline CDR1 and CDR2: SGHRS and YFSETQ. This CDR3 has 12 residues. The CDR3 is CASSLTRDEQFF. CDR3 DNA (partial): TGCGCCAGCAGCTTGACTAGGGATGAG.